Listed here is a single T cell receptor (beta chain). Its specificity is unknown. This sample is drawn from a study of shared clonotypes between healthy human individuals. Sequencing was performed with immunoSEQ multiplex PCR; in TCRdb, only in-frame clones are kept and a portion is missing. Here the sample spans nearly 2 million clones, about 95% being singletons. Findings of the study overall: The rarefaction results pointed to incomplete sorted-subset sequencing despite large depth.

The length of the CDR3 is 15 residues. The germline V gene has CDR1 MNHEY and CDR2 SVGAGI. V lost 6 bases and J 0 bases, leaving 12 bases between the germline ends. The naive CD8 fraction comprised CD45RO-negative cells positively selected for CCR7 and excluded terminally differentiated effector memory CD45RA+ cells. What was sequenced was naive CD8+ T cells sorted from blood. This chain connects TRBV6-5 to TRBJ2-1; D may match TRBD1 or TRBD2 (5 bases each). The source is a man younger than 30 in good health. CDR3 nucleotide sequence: TGTGCCAGCAGAGGGACGGATAGCTCCTACAATGAGCAGTTCTTC. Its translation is CASRGTDSSYNEQFF.